The present T cell receptor (beta chain) was sequenced within a study of vaccination and CD4 T cells after COVID-19. Specified treatment: approximately 9-day PBMC culture with coronavirus spike peptide pools or control peptides (ViraFEST assay). Of note for this clonotype: Its target is unknown.

This CDR3 is 15 amino acids long. The V gene end was trimmed by 4 bases and the J gene end by 4 bases; junction bases not matched to a gene: 7. The germline gives CDR1 SGHNT, CDR2 YYREEE (reference sequence). The Oncomine TCR Beta short-read assay was applied to DNA of cultured CD4+ T cells. Each CDR3 protein is one row after TCRdb ran MiXCR on the PCR reads. The table shows about 16,000 distinct CDR3 sequences, with about 45% occurring only once. The sequences come from CD4+ T cells from blood, cultured in vitro, collected after SARS-CoV-2 vaccination. This sequence joins TRBV5-4 and TRBJ2-5, with TRBD1 identical over 10 bases. This receptor was identified in a human donor who had recovered from COVID-19. The CDR3 spells CASSPGTGAVETQYF. The CDR3 DNA reads as TGTGCCAGCAGCCCAGGGACAGGGGCTGTAGAGACCCAGTACTTC.